This passage covers 3 T cell receptor beta chains from one sample sequenced in a study of low-dose radiotherapy and immunotherapy resistance in tumors. The time point denotes: before trial treatment. Both TCRalpha and TCRbeta chains were reverse transcribed with V-gene-specific primers. Amplification of TCRs used a constant-region primer and V-primer adapter for 20 PCR cycles. TCRdb re-called the reads with MiXCR, one entry per CDR3 protein. In the table there are 60,000 to 90,000 distinct CDR3 sequences, 31% of which are singletons. The sequenced sample was PBMCs, obtained before treatment. The receptors come from a female donor with ovarian cancer.

This clonotype showed up many times. The chain couples TRBV6-2 or TRBV6-3 to TRBJ2-3, with 12 bases lining up with TRBD2. The V and J ends lost 5 bases and 2 bases, in that order; junction bases with no gene match: 5. This CDR3 is built from 16 residues. Germline-derived CDR1 and CDR2 are MNHEY and SVGEGT. The CDR3 protein is CASSGRLAGDTDTQYF. The CDR3, as DNA: TGTGCCAGCAGTGGTCGACTAGCGGGGGACACAGATACGCAGTATTTT.

This clonotype is labeled as medium-sized. V and J are TRBV28 and TRBJ2-2, with 7 nucleotides matching TRBD2. The ends lost 3 bases at V and 4 bases at J; junction bases unmatched: 5. This CDR3 region has 15 residues. Germline CDR1 is MDHEN and CDR2 is SYDVKM. The CDR3 loop reads CASSFRQRGTGELFF. CDR3 DNA sequence: TGTGCCAGCAGTTTCAGGCAGCGGGGCACCGGGGAGCTGTTTTTT.

This clonotype was observed a few times. This rearrangement joins TRBV5-1 to TRBJ2-7; D is perhaps TRBD1 or TRBD2 (6 bases each). The germline CDR1 and CDR2 sequences are SGHRS and YFSETQ. With 0 bases removed from V and 7 bases from J, the gap between germline ends came to 14 bases. The CDR3 totals 14 residues. CDR3 protein: CASSLDGGPGEQYF. CDR3 coding DNA: TGCGCCAGCAGCTTGGACGGGGGCCCAGGAGAGCAGTACTTC.